These 18 T cell receptor beta chains share one sample of origin, sequenced in a study of blood T cells in healthy people across ages. Alongside a J-beta primer mix, a sample-barcoded 5' primer served in a second PCR lasting about 7 to 11 cycles. TCRdb fed the 5' RACE reads into MiXCR, producing one record per CDR3 protein. The data hold 1.2 million to 1.5 million distinct CDR3 sequences, with roughly 64% observed a single time. The material sequenced was blood. The source of these receptors is a man aged 18 to 29 in good health.

This clonotype was found once. A clone one base away is much larger, so this may be a read error. The chain recombines TRBV12-3 or TRBV12-4 with TRBJ2-7; D may match TRBD1 or TRBD2 (5 bases each). This CDR3 is built from 14 residues. V gave up 5 bases and J gave up 4 bases, with 15 bases separating them. The CDR3 here is CASSVRGVTYEQYF. CDR3 DNA: TGTGCCAGCAGTGTACGGGGCGTCACTTACGAGCAGTACTTC.

The rearrangement joins TRBV20-1 to TRBJ2-1; TRBD2 agrees at 11 bases. Germline V gene sequence: CDR1 DFQATT, CDR2 SNEGSKA (reference sequence). The CDR3 spans 13 residues. With V trimmed by 4 bases and J by 5 bases, 1 base remained unmatched. The CDR3 reads CSATSGRHNEQFF. The CDR3 DNA is TGCAGTGCTACTAGCGGGAGGCACAATGAGCAGTTCTTC.

This chain joins TRBV11-2 and TRBJ2-7; D is unclear. The CDR3 is 11 amino acids. V lost 2 bases and J lost 7, with 6 bases in between. Per the germline V gene, CDR1 is SGHAT and CDR2 is FQNNGV. The CDR3: CASSLFWEQYF. The CDR3 DNA follows: TGTGCCAGCAGCTTATTCTGGGAGCAGTACTTC.

This clonotype was seen only a few times. The V and J genes are TRBV6-2 or TRBV6-3 and TRBJ2-2; perhaps TRBD2 as D (5 bases). The CDR3 spans 14 residues. Trimming shortened V by 2 bases and J by 4 bases, and 8 bases separated the two germline ends. The germline gives CDR1 MNHEY, CDR2 SVGEGT. CDR3 loop: CASSYGSGTGELFF. The CDR3 bases are TGTGCCAGCAGTTACGGGAGCGGCACCGGGGAGCTGTTTTTT.

This clonotype has just a few counts. The chain employs TRBV11-2 and TRBJ2-3; 10 nucleotides agree with TRBD2. V dropped 7 bases and J dropped 1; count of bases not matched to a gene: 8. In germline, CDR1 is SGHAT, CDR2 FQNNGV. CDR3 length: 16 residues. The CDR3 DNA sequence: TGTGCCAGCAACAATCCCGGGACTAGCGGCACAGATACGCAGTATTTT. Residues: CASNNPGTSGTDTQYF. Filled out from reference TRBV11-2 and TRBJ2-3, the complete variable domain reads EAGVAQSPRYKIIEKRQSVAFWCNPISGHATLYWYQQILGQGPKLLIQFQNNGVVDDSQLPKDRFSAERLKGVDSTLKIQPAKLEDSAVYLCASNNPGTSGTDTQYFGPGTRLTVL.

The chain links TRBV9 to TRBJ2-7; 8 nucleotides align to TRBD2. The CDR3 extends over 15 amino acids. Germline loops: CDR1 SGDLS, CDR2 YYNGEE. The J segment lost 1 base and the V segment lost 4 bases, leaving 7 bases of the junction unmatched. The CDR3 bases are TGTGCCAGCAGCCACGGGGGGGGATCATCCTACGAGCAGTACTTC. Residues: CASSHGGGSSYEQYF.

The chain combines TRBV13 with TRBJ2-1; 10 bases are a match to TRBD1. J gave up 7 bases and V 5 bases, and 8 bases lay outside the gene matches. The germline gives CDR1 PRHDT, CDR2 FYEKMQ (reference sequence). The CDR3 extends over 15 amino acids. The CDR3 DNA reads as TGTGCCAGCAGCCCCCCCGGGACAGGGGTAAATGAGCAGTTCTTC. Translated: CASSPPGTGVNEQFF.

This chain uses TRBV28 with TRBJ2-5; 10 positions match TRBD1. TRBJ2-7 explains the end of the DNA better; the J call may be wrong. Per the germline V gene, CDR1 is MDHEN and CDR2 is SYDVKM. There are 14 residues in the CDR3. In DNA, the CDR3 is TGTGCCAGCAGTTCGACAGGGGGCGAGGACGAGCAGTACTTC. This gives the protein CASSSTGGEDEQYF.

The genes are TRBV20-1 and TRBJ2-5, with a possible D match to TRBD1 (5 bases). The better agreement between TRBJ2-7 and the DNA end casts doubt on the J call. The CDR3 is made up of 12 amino acids. Germline V lookup: CDR1 DFQATT, CDR2 SNEGSKA (reference sequence). The DNA of the CDR3 is TGCAGTGCTAGAGATAGCAGGGCCGAGCAGTACTTC. It translates to CSARDSRAEQYF.

The V call is TRBV7-2, the J call TRBJ1-1; tentatively, D is TRBD1 (5 bases). The CDR3 contains 14 residues. Germline CDR1 is SGHTA and CDR2 is FQGNSA. Trimming removed 1 base at V and 6 bases at J, with 12 bases between. The CDR3 sequence is CASSLGRVGAEAFF. CDR3 nucleotide sequence: TGTGCCAGCAGCTTAGGCAGGGTAGGGGCTGAAGCTTTCTTT.

The CDR3 bases are TGCGCCAGCAGCTACACCACTGGCGGACCCTACGAGCAGTACTTC. Translating gives CASSYTTGGPYEQYF. The genes are TRBV5-1 and TRBJ2-5; D gene uncertain. The J call may be incorrect, as the DNA end agrees better with TRBJ2-7. Germline V CDR1 and CDR2: SGHRS, YFSETQ. The length of the CDR3 is 15 residues.

This clonotype has more than one count but fewer than ten. The genes are TRBV7-9 and TRBJ1-2; D not certain. Germline-derived CDR1 and CDR2 are SEHNR and FQNEAQ (reference sequence). Trimming stripped 5 bases from V and 5 bases from J, with 9 bases between. CDR3 size: 12 residues. The CDR3 sequence is CASSSMRYGYTF. The DNA of the CDR3 is TGTGCCAGCAGCAGCATGAGGTATGGCTACACCTTC. Full variable domain (remainder filled in from reference TRBV7-9 and TRBJ1-2): DTGVSQNPRHKITKRGQNVTFRCDPISEHNRLYWYRQTLGQGPEFLTYFQNEAQLEKSRLLSDRFSAERPKGSFSTLEIQRTEQGDSAMYLCASSSMRYGYTFGSGTRLTVV.

This clonotype was counted only a few times. The chain recombines TRBV5-1 with TRBJ2-3, with 12 positions matching TRBD2. Germline V lookup: CDR1 SGHRS, CDR2 YFSETQ. The junction had 6 bases not matched to a gene; V was cut back by 0 bases and J by 7 bases. This CDR3 has 16 amino acids. The CDR3 coding sequence is TGCGCCAGCAGCTTGGGCAGACTAGCGGGGGCGTATACGCAGTATTTT. Translating it yields CASSLGRLAGAYTQYF.

The J gene is TRBJ2-7, the V gene TRBV20-1, with 9 bases lining up with TRBD2. The germline CDR1 and CDR2 sequences are DFQATT and SNEGSKA (reference sequence). This CDR3 comprises 14 residues. Trimming removed 6 bases from V and 4 bases from J; junction bases left unmatched: 10. This CDR3 reads CSAEKSGGTYEQYF. DNA for the CDR3: TGCAGTGCGGAGAAGAGCGGGGGGACTTACGAGCAGTACTTC.

This chain uses TRBV20-1 with TRBJ2-7, with D possibly being TRBD1 (6 bases). The J call may be wrong; the DNA end is better matched by TRBJ2-5. This CDR3 spans 13 amino acids. CDR1 and CDR2 from the germline V gene are DFQATT and SNEGSKA (reference sequence). The CDR3 nucleotides read TGCAGTGCTAGAAGGGACATTCAAGAGACCCAGTACTTC. Its translation: CSARRDIQETQYF.

The chain has TRBV5-4 and TRBJ2-1; 11 nucleotides line up with TRBD2. This CDR3 has 16 residues. Trimming cost V 4 bases and J 9 bases; bases outside gene matches: 12. CDR1 is SGHNT and CDR2 is YYREEE in the germline V gene (reference sequence). The CDR3 loop reads CASSPAVSGRAAEQFF. In DNA, the CDR3 is TGTGCCAGCAGCCCAGCCGTTAGCGGGAGGGCCGCTGAGCAGTTCTTC.

This chain joins TRBV6-5 and TRBJ2-6; perhaps TRBD2 as D (6 bases). Trimming pared 0 bases from V and 2 bases from J, leaving 17 bases between. CDR1 is MNHEY, CDR2 SVGAGI, per germline. This CDR3 has 19 amino acids. CDR3 bases: TGTGCCAGCAGTTACTCGGGGGGAAACGCATACACTGGGGCCAACGTCCTGACTTTC. Protein product: CASSYSGGNAYTGANVLTF.

This chain links TRBV6-2 or TRBV6-3 with TRBJ2-1; D call uncertain. CDR3 size: 12 residues. V lost 0 bases and J lost 10, with 7 bases in between. CDR1 MNHEY and CDR2 SVGEGT come from the germline V gene. The CDR3 is CASSYSTGEQFF. In DNA, the CDR3 is TGTGCCAGCAGTTACTCGACCGGGGAGCAGTTCTTC.